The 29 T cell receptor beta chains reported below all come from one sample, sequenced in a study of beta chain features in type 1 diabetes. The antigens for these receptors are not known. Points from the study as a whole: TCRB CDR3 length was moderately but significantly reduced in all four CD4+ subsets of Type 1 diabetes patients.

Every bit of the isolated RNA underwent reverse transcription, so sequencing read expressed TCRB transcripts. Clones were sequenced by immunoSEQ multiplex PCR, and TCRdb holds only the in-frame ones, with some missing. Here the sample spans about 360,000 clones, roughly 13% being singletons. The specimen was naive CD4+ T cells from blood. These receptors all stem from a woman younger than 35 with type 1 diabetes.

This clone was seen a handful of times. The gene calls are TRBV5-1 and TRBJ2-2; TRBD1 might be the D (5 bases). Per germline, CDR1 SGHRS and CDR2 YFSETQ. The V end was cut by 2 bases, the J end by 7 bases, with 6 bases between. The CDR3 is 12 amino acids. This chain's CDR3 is CASSFTGGELFF. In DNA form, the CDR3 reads TGCGCCAGCAGCTTCACAGGCGGGGAGCTGTTTTTT. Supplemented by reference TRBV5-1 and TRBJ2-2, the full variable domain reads KAGVTQTPRYLIKTRGQQVTLSCSPISGHRSVSWYQQTPGQGLQFLFEYFSETQRNKGNFPGRFSGRQFSNSRSEMNVSTLELGDSALYLCASSFTGGELFFGEGSRLTVL.

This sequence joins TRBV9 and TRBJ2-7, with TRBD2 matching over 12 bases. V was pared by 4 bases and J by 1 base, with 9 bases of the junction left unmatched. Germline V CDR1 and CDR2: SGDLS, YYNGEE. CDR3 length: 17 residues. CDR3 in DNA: TGTGCCAGCAGCCCCAACTGGGGGACTAGCGGGTCCTACGAGCAGTACTTC. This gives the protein CASSPNWGTSGSYEQYF.

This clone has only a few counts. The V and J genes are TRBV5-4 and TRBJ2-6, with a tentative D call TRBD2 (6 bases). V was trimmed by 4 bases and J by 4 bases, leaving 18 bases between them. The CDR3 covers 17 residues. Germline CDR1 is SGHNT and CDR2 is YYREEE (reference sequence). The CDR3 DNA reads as TGTGCCAGCAGCCTAACCGGGAGCCCGTCAGGGGCCAACGTCCTGACTTTC. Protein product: CASSLTGSPSGANVLTF.

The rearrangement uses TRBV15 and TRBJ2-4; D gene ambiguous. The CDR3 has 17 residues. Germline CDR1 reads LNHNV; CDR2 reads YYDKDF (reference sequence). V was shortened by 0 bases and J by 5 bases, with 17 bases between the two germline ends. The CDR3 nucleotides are TGTGCCACCAGCAGAGACTACACCGGCGCCGGAGAAAACATTCAGTACTTC. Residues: CATSRDYTGAGENIQYF.

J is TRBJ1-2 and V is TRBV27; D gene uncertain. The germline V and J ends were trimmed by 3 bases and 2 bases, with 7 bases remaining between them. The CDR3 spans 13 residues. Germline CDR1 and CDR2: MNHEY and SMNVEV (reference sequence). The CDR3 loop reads CASSLNGNYGYTF. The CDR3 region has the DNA TGTGCCAGCAGTTTGAACGGGAACTATGGCTACACCTTC.

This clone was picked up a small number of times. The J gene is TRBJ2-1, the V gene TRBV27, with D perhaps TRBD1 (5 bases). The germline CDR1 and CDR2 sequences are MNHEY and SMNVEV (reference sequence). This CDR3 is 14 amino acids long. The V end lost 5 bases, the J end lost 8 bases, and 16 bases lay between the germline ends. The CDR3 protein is CASSRQSTKDEQFF. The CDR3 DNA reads TGTGCCAGCAGTCGACAGTCCACTAAGGATGAGCAGTTCTTC.

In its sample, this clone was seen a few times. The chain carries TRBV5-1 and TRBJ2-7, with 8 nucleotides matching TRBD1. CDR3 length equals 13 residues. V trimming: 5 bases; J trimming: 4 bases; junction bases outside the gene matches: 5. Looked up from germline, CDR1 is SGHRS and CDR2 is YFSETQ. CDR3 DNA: TGCGCCAGCAGACAGGGGGTAGGTTACGAGCAGTACTTC. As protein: CASRQGVGYEQYF.

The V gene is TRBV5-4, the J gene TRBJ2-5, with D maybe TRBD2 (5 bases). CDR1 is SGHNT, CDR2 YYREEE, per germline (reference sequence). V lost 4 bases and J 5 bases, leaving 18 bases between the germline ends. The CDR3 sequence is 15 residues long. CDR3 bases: TGTGCCAGCAGCCCAACCCCTTTTGGCGGGGAGACCCAGTACTTC. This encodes CASSPTPFGGETQYF.

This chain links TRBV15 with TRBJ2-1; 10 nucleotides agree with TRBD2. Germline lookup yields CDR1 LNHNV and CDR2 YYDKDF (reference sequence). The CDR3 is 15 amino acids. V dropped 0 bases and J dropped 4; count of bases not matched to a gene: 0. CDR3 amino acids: CATSRELAGYNEQFF. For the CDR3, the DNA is TGTGCCACCAGCAGAGAACTAGCGGGATACAATGAGCAGTTCTTC.

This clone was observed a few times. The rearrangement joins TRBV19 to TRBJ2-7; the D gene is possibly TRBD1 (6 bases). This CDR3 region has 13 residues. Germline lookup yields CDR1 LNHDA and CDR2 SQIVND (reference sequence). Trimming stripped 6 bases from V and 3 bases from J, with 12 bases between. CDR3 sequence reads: CASRRSQGYEQYF. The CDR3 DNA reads TGTGCCAGTAGGCGTTCACAGGGCTACGAGCAGTACTTC.

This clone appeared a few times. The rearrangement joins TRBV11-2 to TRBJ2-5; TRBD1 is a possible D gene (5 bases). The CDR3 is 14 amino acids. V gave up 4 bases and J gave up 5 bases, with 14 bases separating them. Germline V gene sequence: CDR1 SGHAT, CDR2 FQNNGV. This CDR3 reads CASSSLRGRETQYF. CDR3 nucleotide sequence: TGTGCCAGCAGCTCCCTTAGGGGCCGGGAGACCCAGTACTTC.

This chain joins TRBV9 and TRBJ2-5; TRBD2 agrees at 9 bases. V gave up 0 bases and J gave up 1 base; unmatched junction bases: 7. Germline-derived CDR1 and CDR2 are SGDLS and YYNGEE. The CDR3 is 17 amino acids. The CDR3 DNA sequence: TGTGCCAGCAGCGTAGGCCTAAGCGGGGGGTTCCAAGAGACCCAGTACTTC. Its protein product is CASSVGLSGGFQETQYF.

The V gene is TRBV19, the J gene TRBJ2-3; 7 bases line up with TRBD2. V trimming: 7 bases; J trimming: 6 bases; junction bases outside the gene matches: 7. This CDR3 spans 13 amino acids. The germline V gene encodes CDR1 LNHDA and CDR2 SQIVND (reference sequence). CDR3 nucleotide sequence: TGTGCCAGTATGGCGGGAGTACCGGATACGCAGTATTTT. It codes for CASMAGVPDTQYF. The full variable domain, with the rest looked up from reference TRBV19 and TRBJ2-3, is DGGITQSPKYLFRKEGQNVTLSCEQNLNHDAMYWYRQDPGQGLRLIYYSQIVNDFQKGDIAEGYSVSREKKESFPLTVTSAQKNPTAFYLCASMAGVPDTQYFGPGTRLTVL.

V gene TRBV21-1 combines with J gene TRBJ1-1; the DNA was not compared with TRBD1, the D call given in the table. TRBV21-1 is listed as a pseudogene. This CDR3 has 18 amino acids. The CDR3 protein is CASSVPGADREESTEAFF. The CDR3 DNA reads TGTGCCAGCAGCGTCCCTGGGGCGGACAGGGAGGAGTCCACTGAAGCTTTCTTT.

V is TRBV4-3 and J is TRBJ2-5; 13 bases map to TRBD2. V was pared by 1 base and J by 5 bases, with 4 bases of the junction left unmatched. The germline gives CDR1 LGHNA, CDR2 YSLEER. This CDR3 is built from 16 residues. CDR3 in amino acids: CASSQGLAGGAETQYF. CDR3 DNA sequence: TGCGCCAGCAGCCAAGGACTAGCGGGAGGTGCGGAGACCCAGTACTTC.

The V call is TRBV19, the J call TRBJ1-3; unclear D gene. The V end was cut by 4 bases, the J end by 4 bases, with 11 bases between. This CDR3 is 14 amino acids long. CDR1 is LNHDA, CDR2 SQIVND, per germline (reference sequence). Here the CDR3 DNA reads TGTGCCAGTAGTACGGGTCTTGGAGGAAACACCATATATTTT. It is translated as CASSTGLGGNTIYF.

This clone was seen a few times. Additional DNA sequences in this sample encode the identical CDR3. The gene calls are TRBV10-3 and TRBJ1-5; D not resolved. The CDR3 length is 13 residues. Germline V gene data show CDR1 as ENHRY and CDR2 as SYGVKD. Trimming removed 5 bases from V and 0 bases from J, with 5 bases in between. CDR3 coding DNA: TGTGCCATCAGTCGGGATAGCAATCAGCCCCAGCATTTT. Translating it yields CAISRDSNQPQHF.

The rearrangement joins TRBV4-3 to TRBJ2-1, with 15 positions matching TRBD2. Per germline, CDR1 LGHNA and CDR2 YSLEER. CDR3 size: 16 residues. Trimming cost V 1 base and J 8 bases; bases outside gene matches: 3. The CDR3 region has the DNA TGCGCCAGCAGCCAAGGGACTAGCGGGGGGGCTTATGAGCAGTTCTTC. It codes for CASSQGTSGGAYEQFF.

The CDR3 spells CASSSQGALWGYTF. The DNA of the CDR3 is TGTGCCAGCAGTTCACAGGGGGCATTGTGGGGCTACACCTTC. This chain joins TRBV6-5 and TRBJ1-2; 9 nucleotides match TRBD1. The V segment lost 4 bases and the J segment 8 bases; nucleotides outside the gene matches: 8. The CDR3 length is 14 residues. Germline V gives CDR1 MNHEY, CDR2 SVGAGI.

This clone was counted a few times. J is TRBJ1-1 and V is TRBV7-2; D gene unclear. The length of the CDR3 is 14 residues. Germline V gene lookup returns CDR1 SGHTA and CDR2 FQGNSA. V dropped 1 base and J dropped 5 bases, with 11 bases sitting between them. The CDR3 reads CASSLVLAGTEAFF. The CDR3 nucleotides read TGTGCCAGCAGCTTAGTCTTGGCCGGGACTGAAGCTTTCTTT.

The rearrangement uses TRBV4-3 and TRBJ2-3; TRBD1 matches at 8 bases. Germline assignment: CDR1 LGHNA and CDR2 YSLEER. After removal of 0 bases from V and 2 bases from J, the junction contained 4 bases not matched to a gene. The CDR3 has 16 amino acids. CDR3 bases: TGCGCCAGCAGCCAAGAGCCAGGGGGCCCCACAGATACGCAGTATTTT. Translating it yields CASSQEPGGPTDTQYF.

The CDR3 reads CASSVAGMGSPLHF. CDR3 bases: TGTGCCAGCAGCGTCGCGGGTATGGGTTCACCCCTCCACTTT. The chain combines TRBV9 with TRBJ1-6; D unclear. V lost 2 bases, J lost 9 bases, and 12 bases lay in between. Germline lookup yields CDR1 SGDLS and CDR2 YYNGEE. This CDR3 region has 14 residues.

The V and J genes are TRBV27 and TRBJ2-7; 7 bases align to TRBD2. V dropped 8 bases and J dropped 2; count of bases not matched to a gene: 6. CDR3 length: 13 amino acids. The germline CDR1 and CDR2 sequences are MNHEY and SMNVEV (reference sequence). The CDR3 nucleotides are TGTGCCAGCGGCCGAGCGGGGCCCTACGAGCAGTACTTC. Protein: CASGRAGPYEQYF.

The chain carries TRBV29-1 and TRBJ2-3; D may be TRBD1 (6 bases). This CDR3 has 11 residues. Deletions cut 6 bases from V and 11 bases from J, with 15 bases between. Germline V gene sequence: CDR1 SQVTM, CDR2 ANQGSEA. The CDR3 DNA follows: TGCAGCGTAGAGGCCTCGGGACAGCAGTATTTT. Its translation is CSVEASGQQYF.

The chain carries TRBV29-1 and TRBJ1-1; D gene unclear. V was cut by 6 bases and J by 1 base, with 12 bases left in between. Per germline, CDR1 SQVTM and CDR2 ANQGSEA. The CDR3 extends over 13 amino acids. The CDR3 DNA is TGCAGCGTATCGCACGGTCCGAACACTGAAGCTTTCTTT. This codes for CSVSHGPNTEAFF.

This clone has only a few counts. CDR3 sequence reads: CSAKPGIFAYEQYF. The CDR3 DNA sequence: TGCAGCGCCAAGCCCGGGATCTTCGCCTACGAGCAGTACTTC. The V call is TRBV29-1, the J call TRBJ2-7; weak D call: TRBD2 (5 bases). CDR1 and CDR2 (germline): SQVTM, ANQGSEA. The CDR3 contains 14 residues. V lost 7 bases, J lost 2 bases, and 18 bases lay in between.

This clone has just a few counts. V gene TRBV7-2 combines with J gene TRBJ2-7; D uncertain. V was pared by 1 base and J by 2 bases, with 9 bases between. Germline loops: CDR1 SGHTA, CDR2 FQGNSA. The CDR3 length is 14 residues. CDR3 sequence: CASSLVLPPYEQYF. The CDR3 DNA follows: TGTGCCAGCAGCTTAGTTCTACCCCCCTACGAGCAGTACTTC.

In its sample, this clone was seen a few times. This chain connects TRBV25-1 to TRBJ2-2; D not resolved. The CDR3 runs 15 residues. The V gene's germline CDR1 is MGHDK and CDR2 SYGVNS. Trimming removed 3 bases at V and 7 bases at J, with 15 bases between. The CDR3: CASSEWRGWVGELFF. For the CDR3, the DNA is TGTGCCAGCAGTGAGTGGCGCGGATGGGTCGGGGAGCTGTTTTTT.

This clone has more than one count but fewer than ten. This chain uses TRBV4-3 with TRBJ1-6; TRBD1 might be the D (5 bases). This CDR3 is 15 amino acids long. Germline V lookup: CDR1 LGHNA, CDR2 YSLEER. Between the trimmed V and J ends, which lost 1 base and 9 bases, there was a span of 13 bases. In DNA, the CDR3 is TGCGCCAGCAGCCAAGTTGGGGGGAAGAGTTCACCCCTCCACTTT. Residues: CASSQVGGKSSPLHF.